One and the same sample provided the 5 T cell receptor beta chains below, sequenced in a study of blood T cell repertoires in COVID-19. The table came from immunoSEQ multiplex PCR; TCRdb's copy has only in-frame clones and leaves some out. The sample yields some 63,000 clones, about 80% seen once. The source material was peripheral blood. The receptors were gathered from a human donor in a cohort sampled during active COVID-19.

The J gene is TRBJ1-2, the V gene TRBV14; the match to TRBD1 covers 7 bases. The germline V gene has CDR1 SGHDN and CDR2 FVKESK. After removal of 4 bases from V and 4 bases from J, the junction contained 15 bases not matched to a gene. This CDR3 is built from 17 residues. The DNA for the CDR3 is TGTGCCAGCAGCCCCCGAGGACAGGTGGAACAAGGCTATGGCTACACCTTC. Translating gives CASSPRGQVEQGYGYTF.

The CDR3, as DNA: TGTGCCAGCAGTTACTCGGCCGCCAGGGGGCAAAACGAGCAGTACTTC. Translating gives CASSYSAARGQNEQYF. This sequence joins TRBV6-5 and TRBJ2-7, with 8 bases matching TRBD1. J lost 5 bases, V lost 0 bases, and 9 bases had no gene match. Germline CDR1 is MNHEY and CDR2 is SVGAGI. The CDR3 consists of 16 residues.

The chain joins TRBV2 to TRBJ2-3, with 9 bases lining up with TRBD1. The junction had 6 bases not matched to a gene; V was cut back by 4 bases and J by 7 bases. The CDR3 spans 14 residues. CDR1 SNHLY and CDR2 FYNNEI come from the germline V gene. The chain's CDR3 is CASSGTGGGYTQYF. The CDR3 bases are TGTGCCAGCAGTGGTACAGGGGGCGGATATACGCAGTATTTT. Filled out from reference TRBV2 and TRBJ2-3, the complete variable domain reads EPEVTQTPSHQVTQMGQEVILRCVPISNHLYFYWYRQILGQKVEFLVSFYNNEISEKSEIFDDQFSVERPDGSNFTLKIRSTKLEDSAMYFCASSGTGGGYTQYFGPGTRLTVL.

The chain couples TRBV30 to TRBJ1-6; unclear D gene. The germline V gene has CDR1 GTSNPN and CDR2 SVGIG (reference sequence). CDR3 size: 10 residues. Trimming removed 2 bases at V and 16 bases at J, with 9 bases between. CDR3 nucleotides: TGTGCCTGGAGTAAGACTGAACTCCACTTT. This translates into CAWSKTELHF.

V and J are TRBV19 and TRBJ1-4; a weak D match, TRBD1 (6 bases). V lost 6 bases and J lost 0, with 11 bases in between. Per germline, CDR1 LNHDA and CDR2 SQIVND (reference sequence). There are 15 residues in the CDR3. The CDR3 DNA is TGTGCCAGTAGCCCCGGACAGACAACTAATGAAAAACTGTTTTTT. It translates to CASSPGQTTNEKLFF.